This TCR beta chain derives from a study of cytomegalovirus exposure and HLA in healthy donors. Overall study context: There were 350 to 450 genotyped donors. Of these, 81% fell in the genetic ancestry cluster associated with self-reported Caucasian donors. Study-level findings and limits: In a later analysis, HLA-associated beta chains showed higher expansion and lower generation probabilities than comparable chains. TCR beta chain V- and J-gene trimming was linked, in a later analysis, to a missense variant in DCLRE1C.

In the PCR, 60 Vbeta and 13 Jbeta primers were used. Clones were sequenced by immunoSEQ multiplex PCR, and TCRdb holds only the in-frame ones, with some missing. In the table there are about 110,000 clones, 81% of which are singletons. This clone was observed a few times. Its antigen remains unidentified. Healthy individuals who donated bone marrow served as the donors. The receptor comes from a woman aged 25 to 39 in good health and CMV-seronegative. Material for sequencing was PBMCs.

The CDR3 protein is CASSSPDIAGGGWDEQFF. For the CDR3, the DNA is TGTGCCAGCAGCTCCCCCGATATAGCGGGAGGGGGGTGGGATGAGCAGTTCTTC. The rearrangement joins TRBV7-9 to TRBJ2-1; the match to TRBD2 covers 11 bases. Germline assignment: CDR1 SEHNR and CDR2 FQNEAQ (reference sequence). V lost 4 bases, J lost 8 bases, and 16 bases stayed unmatched. The CDR3 contains 18 residues.